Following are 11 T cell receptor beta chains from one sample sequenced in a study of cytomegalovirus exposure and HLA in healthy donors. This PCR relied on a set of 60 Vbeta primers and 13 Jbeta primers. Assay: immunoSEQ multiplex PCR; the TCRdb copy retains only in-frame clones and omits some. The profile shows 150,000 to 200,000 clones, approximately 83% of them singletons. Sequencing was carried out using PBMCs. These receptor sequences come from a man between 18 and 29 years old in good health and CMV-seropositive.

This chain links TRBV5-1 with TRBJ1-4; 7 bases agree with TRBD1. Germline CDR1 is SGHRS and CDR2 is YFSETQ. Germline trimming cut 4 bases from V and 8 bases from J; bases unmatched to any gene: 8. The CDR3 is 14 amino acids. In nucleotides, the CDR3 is TGCGCCAGCAGCAACAGGGGTATAGAAGAAAAACTGTTTTTT. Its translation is CASSNRGIEEKLFF.

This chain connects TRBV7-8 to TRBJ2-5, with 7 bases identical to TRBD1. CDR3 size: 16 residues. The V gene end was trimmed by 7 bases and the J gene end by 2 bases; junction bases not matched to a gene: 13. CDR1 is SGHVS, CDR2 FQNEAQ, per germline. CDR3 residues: CASTQSGQLRQETQYF. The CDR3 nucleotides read TGTGCCAGCACCCAATCGGGACAGCTTAGACAAGAGACCCAGTACTTC.

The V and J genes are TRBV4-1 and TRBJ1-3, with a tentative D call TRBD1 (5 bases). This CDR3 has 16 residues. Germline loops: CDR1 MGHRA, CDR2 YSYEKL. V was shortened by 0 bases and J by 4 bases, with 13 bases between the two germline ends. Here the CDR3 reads CASSQEVTGSGNTIYF. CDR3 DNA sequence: TGCGCCAGCAGCCAAGAGGTTACAGGTTCAGGAAACACCATATATTTT.

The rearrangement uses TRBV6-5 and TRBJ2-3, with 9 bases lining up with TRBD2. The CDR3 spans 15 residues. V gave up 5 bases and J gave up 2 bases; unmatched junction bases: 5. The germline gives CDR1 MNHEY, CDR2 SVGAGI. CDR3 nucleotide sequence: TGTGCCAGCAGTCCCGTAGCGGGGGACACAGATACGCAGTATTTT. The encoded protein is CASSPVAGDTDTQYF.

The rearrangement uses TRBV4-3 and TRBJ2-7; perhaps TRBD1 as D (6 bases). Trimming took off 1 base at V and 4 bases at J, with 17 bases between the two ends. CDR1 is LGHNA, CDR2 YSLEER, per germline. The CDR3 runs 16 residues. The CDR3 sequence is CASSQATFGQNYEQYF. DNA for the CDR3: TGCGCCAGCAGCCAAGCAACTTTTGGACAGAATTACGAGCAGTACTTC.

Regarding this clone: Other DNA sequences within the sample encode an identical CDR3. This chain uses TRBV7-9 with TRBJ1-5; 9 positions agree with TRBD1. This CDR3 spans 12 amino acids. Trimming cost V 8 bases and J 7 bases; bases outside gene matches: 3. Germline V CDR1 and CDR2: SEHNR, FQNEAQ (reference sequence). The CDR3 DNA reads TGTGCCAGCGGGGGACAGGGCCAGCCCCAGCATTTT. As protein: CASGGQGQPQHF.

The CDR3 DNA reads TGCGCCAGCAGCTTTGGACTAGCTGCAGGCGAGCAGTACTTC. Protein: CASSFGLAAGEQYF. V and J are TRBV5-1 and TRBJ2-7; 8 positions agree with TRBD2. The CDR3 totals 14 residues. CDR1 is SGHRS and CDR2 is YFSETQ in the germline V gene. The junction had 7 bases not matched to a gene; V was cut back by 2 bases and J by 6 bases.

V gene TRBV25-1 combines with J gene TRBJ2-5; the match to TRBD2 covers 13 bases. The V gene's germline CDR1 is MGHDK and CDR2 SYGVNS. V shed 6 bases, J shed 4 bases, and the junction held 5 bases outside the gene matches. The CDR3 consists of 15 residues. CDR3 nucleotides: TGTGCCAGCAGCACCGGGACTAGCGGGGTAGAGACCCAGTACTTC. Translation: CASSTGTSGVETQYF.

The CDR3 DNA reads as TGTGCCAGCAGCTTAGGGAGGGACAGGGGGATTTACTTC. Its protein product is CASSLGRDRGIYF. V is TRBV7-8 and J is TRBJ2-5, with 11 bases matching TRBD1. Germline V CDR1 and CDR2: SGHVS, FQNEAQ. The CDR3 runs 13 residues. The ends lost 1 base at V and 14 bases at J; junction bases unmatched: 6.

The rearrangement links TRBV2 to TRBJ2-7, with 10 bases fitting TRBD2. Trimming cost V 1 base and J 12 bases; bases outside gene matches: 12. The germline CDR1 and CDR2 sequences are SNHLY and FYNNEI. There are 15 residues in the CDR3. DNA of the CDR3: TGTGCCAGCAGTGAAGGAAGGGGAGCGGGGGGGACTGCGTACTTC. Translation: CASSEGRGAGGTAYF.

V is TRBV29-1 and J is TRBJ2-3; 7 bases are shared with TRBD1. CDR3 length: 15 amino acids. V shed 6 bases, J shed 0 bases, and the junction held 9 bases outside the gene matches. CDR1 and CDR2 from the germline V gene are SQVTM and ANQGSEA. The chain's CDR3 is CSVQLQGISTDTQYF. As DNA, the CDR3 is TGCAGCGTACAACTACAGGGGATTAGCACAGATACGCAGTATTTT.